This T cell receptor (beta chain) comes out of a study of blood T cell repertoires in COVID-19 (dated by TCRdb to the early 2020s). In the study overall: Collaborator samples came from the United States, Italy and Spain and covered acute and convalescent phases of COVID-19. The repertoires were made available in a free public database intended to serve as a resource for research on the immune response to SARS-CoV-2. The prospective study material was composed of cDNA or gDNA derived from T cells, B-cell-depleted T cells, or PBMCs. HLA class I and class II types, where available, came from metadata supplied by the sample provider rather than from assay-based typing. Sample metadata almost always included a de-identified subject ID, COVID-19 status, age in years and sex. Deeply sampled blood TCRbeta repertoires from subjects exposed to, actively infected with, or recovered from COVID-19 were included in the dataset. Samples were obtained from the ongoing ImmuneRACE study (first 160 participants) and from 1,000 to 1,500 subjects provided by 6 global collaborators.

Points the paper makes about the study in general: How much clinical and demographic metadata was included differed by source and by participant, and the metadata was provided uncurated.

This clone was seen more than once but under ten times. Its antigen has not been determined. Base qualities are not provided; no much larger clone lies one nucleotide away. TCRbeta CDR3 regions were amplified from genomic DNA by means of the immunoSEQ Assay, a bias-controlled multiplex PCR. The authors' analysis ran thus. Within the assay, amplification of reference gene primers was used to estimate how many nucleated cells each sample contained. Sequence reads were collapsed and filtered to measure the absolute abundance of every unique TCRbeta CDR3 rearrangement. For each sample, productive Simpson clonality was calculated as the square root of Simpson's diversity index over productive rearrangements. The source is immuneACCESS, and TCRdb retained only in-frame sequences with V and J called. Part of the clones is not carried over; for the studies checked, unresolved V genes explain less than half of this, and the remainder is unexplained. V, J and clone size were drawn from that table, and D and trimming were deduced from the DNA. Present in this sample are 97,000 or so clones, 79% of which were seen just once. The ten top clones hold over 15% of the sample.

Whole blood was collected in K2EDTA tubes by collaborating institutions according to the institutions' own protocols. For TCRbeta analysis, collaborators shipped samples in one of three forms: frozen whole blood, isolated PBMCs, or DNA extracted from either of those sample types. CDR1 is given as SGDLS and CDR2 as YYNGEE, both from the germline V gene. Clipping removes 1 base from V and 2 bases from J, with 9 as the unmatched junction base count. Taken from cysteine to phenylalanine, the CDR3 has 16 residues. Only the CDR3 region is kept as DNA, spanning 48 bases read in frame from base 1. In this chain, TRBV9 is recombined with TRBJ2-7; 7 junctional bases match TRBD2. This clonotype was obtained from a woman older than 75 with active or convalescent COVID-19. The source material was peripheral blood. The nucleotide sequence is TGTGCCAGCAGCGTACGGGGGGATCCTAGCGCCTACGAGCAGTACTTC. Its translation reads: CASSVRGDPSAYEQYF.